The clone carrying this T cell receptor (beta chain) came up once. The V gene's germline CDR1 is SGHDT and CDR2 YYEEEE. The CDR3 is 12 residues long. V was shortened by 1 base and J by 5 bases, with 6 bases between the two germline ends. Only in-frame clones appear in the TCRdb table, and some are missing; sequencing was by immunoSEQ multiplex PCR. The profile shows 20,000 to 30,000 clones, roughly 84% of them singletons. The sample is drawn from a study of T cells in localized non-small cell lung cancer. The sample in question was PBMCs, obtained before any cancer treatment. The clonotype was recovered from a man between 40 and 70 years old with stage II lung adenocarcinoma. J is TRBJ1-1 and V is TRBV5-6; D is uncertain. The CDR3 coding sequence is TGTGCCAGCAGCTTGCCCAATACTGAAGCTTTCTTT. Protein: CASSLPNTEAFF.